This T cell receptor (beta chain) was observed in a study of blood T cells in healthy people across ages. Regarding the study as a whole: Naive T cell percentage and TCR beta diversity correlated strongly.

It was with a sample-barcoded 5' primer and a J-beta primer mix that a second PCR of roughly 6 to 12 cycles was run. TCRdb recomputed calls from the 5' RACE reads with MiXCR, one row per CDR3 protein. The data hold some 900,000 distinct CDR3 sequences, with 29% observed a single time. This clonotype occurred a few times. Its cognate antigen is unknown. Each of the donors had about 9.9 milliliters of peripheral blood drawn into EDTA-treated Vacutainer tubes. This CDR3 contains 15 residues. The germline gives CDR1 SGHRS, CDR2 YFSETQ. Trimming left V 0 bases short and J 0 bases short, with 9 bases between.

This chain connects TRBV5-1 to TRBJ1-1; perhaps TRBD1 as D (5 bases). Sequenced material: blood. The TCR originated in a woman of 80 years or more in good health. DNA for the CDR3: TGCGCCAGCAGCTTGGTTCCAGGGATGAACACTGAAGCTTTCTTT. Translating gives CASSLVPGMNTEAFF.